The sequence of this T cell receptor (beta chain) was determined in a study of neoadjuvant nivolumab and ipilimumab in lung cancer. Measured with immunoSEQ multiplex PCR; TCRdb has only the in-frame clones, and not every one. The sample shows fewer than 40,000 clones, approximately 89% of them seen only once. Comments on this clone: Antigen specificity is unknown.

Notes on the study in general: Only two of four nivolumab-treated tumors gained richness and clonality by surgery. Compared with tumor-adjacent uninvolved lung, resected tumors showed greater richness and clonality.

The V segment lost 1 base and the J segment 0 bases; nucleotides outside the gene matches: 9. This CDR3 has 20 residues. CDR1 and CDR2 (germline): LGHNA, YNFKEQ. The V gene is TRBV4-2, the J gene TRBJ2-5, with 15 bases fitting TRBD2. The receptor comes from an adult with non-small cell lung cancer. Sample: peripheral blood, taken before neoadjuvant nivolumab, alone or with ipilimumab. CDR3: CASSQGLGLAGGGDQETQYF. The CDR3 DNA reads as TGTGCCAGCAGCCAAGGCCTCGGACTAGCGGGAGGGGGGGACCAAGAGACCCAGTACTTC.